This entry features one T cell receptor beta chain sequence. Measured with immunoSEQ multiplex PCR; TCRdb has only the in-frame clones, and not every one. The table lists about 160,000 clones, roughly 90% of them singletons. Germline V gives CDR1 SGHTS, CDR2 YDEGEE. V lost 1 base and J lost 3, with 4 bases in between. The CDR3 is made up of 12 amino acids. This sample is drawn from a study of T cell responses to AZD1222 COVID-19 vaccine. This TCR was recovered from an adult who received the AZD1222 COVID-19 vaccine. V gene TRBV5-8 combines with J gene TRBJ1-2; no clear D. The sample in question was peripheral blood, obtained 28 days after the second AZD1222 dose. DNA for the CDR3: TGTGCCAGCAGCTTGAGGGACTATGGCTACACCTTC. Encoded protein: CASSLRDYGYTF.